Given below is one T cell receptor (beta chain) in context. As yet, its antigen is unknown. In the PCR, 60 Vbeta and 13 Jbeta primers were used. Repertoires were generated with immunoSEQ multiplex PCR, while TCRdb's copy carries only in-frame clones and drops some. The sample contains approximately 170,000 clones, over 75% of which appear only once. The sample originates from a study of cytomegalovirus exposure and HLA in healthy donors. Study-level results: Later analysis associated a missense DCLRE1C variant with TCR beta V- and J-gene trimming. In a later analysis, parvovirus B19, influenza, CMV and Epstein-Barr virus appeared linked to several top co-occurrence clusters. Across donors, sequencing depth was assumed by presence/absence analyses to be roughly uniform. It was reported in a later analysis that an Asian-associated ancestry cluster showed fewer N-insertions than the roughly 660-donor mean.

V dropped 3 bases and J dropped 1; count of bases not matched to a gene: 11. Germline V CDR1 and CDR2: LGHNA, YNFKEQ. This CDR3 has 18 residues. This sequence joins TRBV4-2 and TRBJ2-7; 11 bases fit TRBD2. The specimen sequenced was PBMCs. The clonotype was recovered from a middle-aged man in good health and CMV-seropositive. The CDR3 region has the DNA TGTGCCAGCAGCCACCTATCCGGGACTAGCGGACTTTCCTACGAGCAGTACTTC. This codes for CASSHLSGTSGLSYEQYF.